Given below is one TCR beta chain in context. As yet, its antigen is unknown. The CDR3 extends over 17 amino acids. Deletions cut 0 bases from V and 5 bases from J, with 20 bases between. Germline loops: CDR1 SGHDT, CDR2 YYEEEE. The table came from immunoSEQ multiplex PCR; TCRdb's copy has only in-frame clones and leaves some out. The data contain 120,000 to 150,000 clones, under 95% of them singletons. The entry originates in a study of T cell responses to AZD1222 COVID-19 vaccine. Broader study findings: Donors were mostly white British, more females; clonal diversity possibly underestimated. Spike-specific TCR breadth rose after two AZD1222 doses, and depth rose as well.

The specimen was peripheral blood, collected 28 days after the second dose of the MenACWY control vaccine. The clonotype originates from an adult who received the MenACWY meningococcal vaccine as a control. The chain is built from TRBV5-6 and TRBJ1-2, with a tentative D call TRBD1 (5 bases). The CDR3 region has the DNA TGTGCCAGCAGCTTGGGGTTGGCGGGACTAGAGAAGTATGGCTACACCTTC. Protein product: CASSLGLAGLEKYGYTF.